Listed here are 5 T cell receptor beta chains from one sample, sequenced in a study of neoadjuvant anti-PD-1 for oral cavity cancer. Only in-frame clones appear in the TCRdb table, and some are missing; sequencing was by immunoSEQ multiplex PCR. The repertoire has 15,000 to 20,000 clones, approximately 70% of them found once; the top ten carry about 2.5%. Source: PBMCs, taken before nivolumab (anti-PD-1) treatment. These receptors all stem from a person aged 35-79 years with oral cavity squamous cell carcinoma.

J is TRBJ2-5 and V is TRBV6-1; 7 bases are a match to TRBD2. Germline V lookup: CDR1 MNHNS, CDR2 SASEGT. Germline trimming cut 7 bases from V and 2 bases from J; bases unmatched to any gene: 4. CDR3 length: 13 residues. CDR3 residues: CASTRDYQETQYF. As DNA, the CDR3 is TGTGCCAGCACAAGGGACTATCAAGAGACCCAGTACTTC.

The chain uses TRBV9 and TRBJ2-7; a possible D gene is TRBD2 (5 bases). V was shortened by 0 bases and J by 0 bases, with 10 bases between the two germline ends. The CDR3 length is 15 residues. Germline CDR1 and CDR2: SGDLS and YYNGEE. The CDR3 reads CASSVDERPSYEQYF. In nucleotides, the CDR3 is TGTGCCAGCAGCGTAGACGAGCGGCCCTCCTACGAGCAGTACTTC. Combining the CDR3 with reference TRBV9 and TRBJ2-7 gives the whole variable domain DSGVTQTPKHLITATGQRVTLRCSPRSGDLSVYWYQQSLDQGLQFLIQYYNGEERAKGNILERFSAQQFPDLHSELNLSSLELGDSALYFCASSVDERPSYEQYFGPGTRLTVT.

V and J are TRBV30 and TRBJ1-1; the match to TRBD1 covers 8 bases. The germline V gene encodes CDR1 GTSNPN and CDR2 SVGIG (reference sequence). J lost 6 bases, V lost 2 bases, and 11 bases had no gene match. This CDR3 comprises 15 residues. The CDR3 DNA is TGTGCCTGGAGTTTCGGGGACAGGCATGTGGCTGAAGCTTTCTTT. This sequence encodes CAWSFGDRHVAEAFF. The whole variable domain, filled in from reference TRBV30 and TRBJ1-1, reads SQTIHQWPATLVQPVGSPLSLECTVEGTSNPNLYWYRQAAGRGLQLLFYSVGIGQISSEVPQNLSASRPQDRQFILSSKKLLLSDSGFYLCAWSFGDRHVAEAFFGQGTRLTVV.

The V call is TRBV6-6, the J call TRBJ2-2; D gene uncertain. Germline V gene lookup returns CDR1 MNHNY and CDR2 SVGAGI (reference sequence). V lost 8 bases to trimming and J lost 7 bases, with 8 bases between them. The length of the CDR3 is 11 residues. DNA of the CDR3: TGTGCCAGCCGGCGGATCGGGGAGCTGTTTTTT. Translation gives CASRRIGELFF.

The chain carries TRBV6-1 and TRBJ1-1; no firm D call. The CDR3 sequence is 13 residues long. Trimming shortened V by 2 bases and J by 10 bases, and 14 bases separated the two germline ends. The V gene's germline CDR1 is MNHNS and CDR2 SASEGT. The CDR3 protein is CASSEHTTRGAFF. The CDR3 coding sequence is TGTGCCAGCAGTGAACACACAACCCGCGGAGCTTTCTTT.